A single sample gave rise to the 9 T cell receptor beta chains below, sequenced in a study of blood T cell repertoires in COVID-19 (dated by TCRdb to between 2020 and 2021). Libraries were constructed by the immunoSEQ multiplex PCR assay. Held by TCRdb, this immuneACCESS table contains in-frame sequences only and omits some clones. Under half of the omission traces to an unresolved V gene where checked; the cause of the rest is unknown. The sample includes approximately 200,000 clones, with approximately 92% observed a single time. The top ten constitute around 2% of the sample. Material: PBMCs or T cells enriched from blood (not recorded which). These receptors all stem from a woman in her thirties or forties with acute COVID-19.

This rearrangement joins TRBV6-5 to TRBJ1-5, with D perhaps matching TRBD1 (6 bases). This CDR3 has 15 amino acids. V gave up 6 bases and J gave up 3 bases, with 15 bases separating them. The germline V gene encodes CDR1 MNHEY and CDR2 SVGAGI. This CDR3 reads CASRLLDSFNQPQHF. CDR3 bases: TGTGCCAGCAGACTATTGGACAGTTTCAATCAGCCCCAGCATTTT.

The CDR3 region is CASSPRDNYGYTF. In DNA form, the CDR3 reads TGTGCCAGCTCACCCAGGGATAACTATGGCTACACCTTC. The chain has TRBV18 and TRBJ1-2, with D possibly being TRBD1 (5 bases). The germline V and J ends were trimmed by 3 bases and 1 base, with 6 bases remaining between them. Germline V gives CDR1 KGHSH, CDR2 LQKENI. CDR3 length: 13 residues.

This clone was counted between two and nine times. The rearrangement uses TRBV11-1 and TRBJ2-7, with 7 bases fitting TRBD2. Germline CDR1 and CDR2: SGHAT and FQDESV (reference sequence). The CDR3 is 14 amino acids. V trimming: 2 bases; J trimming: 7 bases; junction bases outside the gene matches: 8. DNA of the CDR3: TGTGCCAGCAGCTTAATTAGCGGAGCGGGGGAGCAGTACTTC. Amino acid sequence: CASSLISGAGEQYF.

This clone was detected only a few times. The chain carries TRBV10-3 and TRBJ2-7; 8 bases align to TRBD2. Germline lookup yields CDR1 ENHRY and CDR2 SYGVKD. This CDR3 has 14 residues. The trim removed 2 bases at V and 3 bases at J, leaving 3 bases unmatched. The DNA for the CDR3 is TGTGCCATCAGTGAGCAACTAGCGGTCTACGAGCAGTACTTC. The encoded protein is CAISEQLAVYEQYF.

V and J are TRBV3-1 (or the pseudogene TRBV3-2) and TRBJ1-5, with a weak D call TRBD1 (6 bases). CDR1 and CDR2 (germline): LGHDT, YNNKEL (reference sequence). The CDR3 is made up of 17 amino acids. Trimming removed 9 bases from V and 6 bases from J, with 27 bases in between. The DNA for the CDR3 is TGTGCCAGTCGATTTACATACCTGGAACAAGGGGGTCAGCCCCAGCATTTT. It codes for CASRFTYLEQGGQPQHF.

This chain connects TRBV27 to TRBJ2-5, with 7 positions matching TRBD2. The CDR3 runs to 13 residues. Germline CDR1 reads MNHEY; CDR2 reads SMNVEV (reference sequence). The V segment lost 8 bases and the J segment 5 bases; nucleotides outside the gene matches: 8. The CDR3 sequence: CASGGAGEETQYF. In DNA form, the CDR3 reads TGTGCCAGCGGGGGTGCGGGAGAGGAGACCCAGTACTTC.

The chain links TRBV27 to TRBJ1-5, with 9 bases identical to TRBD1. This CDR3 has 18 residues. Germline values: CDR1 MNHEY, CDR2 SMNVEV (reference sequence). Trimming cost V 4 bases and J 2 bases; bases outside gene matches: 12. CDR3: CASSSGTGFGLGNQPQHF. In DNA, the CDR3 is TGTGCCAGCAGTTCCGGGACAGGGTTTGGATTGGGCAATCAGCCCCAGCATTTT.

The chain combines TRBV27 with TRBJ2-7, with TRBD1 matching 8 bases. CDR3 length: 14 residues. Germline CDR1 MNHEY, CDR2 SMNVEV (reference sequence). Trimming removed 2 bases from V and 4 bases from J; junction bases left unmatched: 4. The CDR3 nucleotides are TGTGCCAGCAGTTTAGGACAGGGTTCTTACGAGCAGTACTTC. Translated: CASSLGQGSYEQYF.

CDR3 region: CASSFKHSAFF. The CDR3 coding sequence is TGTGCCAGCAGTTTTAAGCATTCAGCTTTCTTT. The V call is TRBV12-3 or TRBV12-4, the J call TRBJ1-1; no reliable D call. The V end lost 3 bases, the J end lost 10 bases, and 9 bases lay between the germline ends. This CDR3 region has 11 residues.